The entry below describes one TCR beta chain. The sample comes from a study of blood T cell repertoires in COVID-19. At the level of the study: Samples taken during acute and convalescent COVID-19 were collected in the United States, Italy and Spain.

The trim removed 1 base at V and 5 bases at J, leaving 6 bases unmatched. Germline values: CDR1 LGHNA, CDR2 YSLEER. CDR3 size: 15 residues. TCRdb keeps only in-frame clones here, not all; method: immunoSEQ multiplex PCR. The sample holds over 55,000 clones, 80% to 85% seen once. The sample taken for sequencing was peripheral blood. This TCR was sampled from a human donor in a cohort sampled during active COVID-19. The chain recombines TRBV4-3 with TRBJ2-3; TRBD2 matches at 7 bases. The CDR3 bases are TGCGCCAGCAGCCAAGGTCCCGGGGGGTTAGATACGCAGTATTTT. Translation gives CASSQGPGGLDTQYF.